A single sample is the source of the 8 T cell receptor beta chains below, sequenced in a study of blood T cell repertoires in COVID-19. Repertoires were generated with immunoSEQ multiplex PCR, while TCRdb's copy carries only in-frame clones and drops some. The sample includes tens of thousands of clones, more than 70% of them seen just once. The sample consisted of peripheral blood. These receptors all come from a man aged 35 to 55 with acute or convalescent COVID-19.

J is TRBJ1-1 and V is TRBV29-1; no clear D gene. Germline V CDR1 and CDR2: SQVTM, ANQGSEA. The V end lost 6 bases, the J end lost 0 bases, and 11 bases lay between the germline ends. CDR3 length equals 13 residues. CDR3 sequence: CSVANILNTEAFF. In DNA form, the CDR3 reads TGCAGCGTCGCCAACATTTTGAACACTGAAGCTTTCTTT. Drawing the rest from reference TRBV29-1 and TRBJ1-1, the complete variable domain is SAVISQKPSRDICQRGTSLTIQCQVDSQVTMMFWYRQQPGQSLTLIATANQGSEATYESGFVIDKFPISRPNLTFSTLTVSNMSPEDSSIYLCSVANILNTEAFFGQGTRLTVV.

The CDR3 is CASSFFRRDPNTEAFF. CDR3 bases: TGTGCCAGCAGCTTTTTCAGGAGGGATCCGAACACTGAAGCTTTCTTT. The chain couples TRBV7-9 to TRBJ1-1; D not certain. CDR3 length: 16 residues. Germline lookup yields CDR1 SEHNR and CDR2 FQNEAQ (reference sequence). The V and J ends lost 3 bases and 1 base respectively, with 15 bases between them.

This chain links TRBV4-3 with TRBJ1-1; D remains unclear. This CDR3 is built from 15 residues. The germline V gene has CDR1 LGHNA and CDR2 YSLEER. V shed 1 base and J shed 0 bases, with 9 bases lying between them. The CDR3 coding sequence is TGCGCCAGCAGCCAAGGAGGAGGGCTGAACACTGAAGCTTTCTTT. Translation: CASSQGGGLNTEAFF.

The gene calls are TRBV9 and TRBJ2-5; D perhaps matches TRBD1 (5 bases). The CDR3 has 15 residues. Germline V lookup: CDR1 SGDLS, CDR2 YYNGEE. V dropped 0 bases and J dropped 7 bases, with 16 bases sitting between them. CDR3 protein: CASSVDRTPRGTQYF. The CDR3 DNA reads TGTGCCAGCAGCGTAGATAGGACGCCTAGGGGGACCCAGTACTTC. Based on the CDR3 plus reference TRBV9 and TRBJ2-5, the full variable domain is DSGVTQTPKHLITATGQRVTLRCSPRSGDLSVYWYQQSLDQGLQFLIQYYNGEERAKGNILERFSAQQFPDLHSELNLSSLELGDSALYFCASSVDRTPRGTQYFGPGTRLLVL.

The CDR3 protein is CASSLHTQGDEQFF. The CDR3 DNA is TGTGCCAGCAGCCTCCATACCCAGGGGGATGAGCAGTTCTTC. The gene calls are TRBV4-2 and TRBJ2-1, with 7 bases that match TRBD1. CDR3 length: 14 amino acids. Germline CDR1 LGHNA, CDR2 YNFKEQ. V gave up 4 bases and J gave up 8 bases; unmatched junction bases: 8.

In DNA form, the CDR3 reads TGTGCCAGCAGCCCTAACAGGGGGGAGAATTCACCCCTCCACTTT. As protein: CASSPNRGENSPLHF. V and J are TRBV3-1 (or the pseudogene TRBV3-2) and TRBJ1-6; 8 positions agree with TRBD1. This CDR3 is 15 amino acids long. Germline CDR1 is LGHDT and CDR2 is YNNKEL (reference sequence). J was trimmed by 7 bases and V by 4 bases; bases with no gene match: 6.

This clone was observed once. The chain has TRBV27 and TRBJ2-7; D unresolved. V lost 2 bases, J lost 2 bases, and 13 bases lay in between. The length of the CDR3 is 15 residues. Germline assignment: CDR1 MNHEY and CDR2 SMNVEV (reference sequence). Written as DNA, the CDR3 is TGTGCCAGCAGTTTAATCCCCCGGGTAACCTACGAGCAGTACTTC. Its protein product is CASSLIPRVTYEQYF.

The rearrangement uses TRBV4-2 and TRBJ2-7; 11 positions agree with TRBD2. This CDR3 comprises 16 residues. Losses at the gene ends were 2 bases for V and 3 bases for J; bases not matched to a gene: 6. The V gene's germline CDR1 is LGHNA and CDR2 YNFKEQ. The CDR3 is CASSQNPGTSGYEQYF. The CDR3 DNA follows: TGTGCCAGCAGCCAAAATCCCGGGACTAGCGGCTACGAGCAGTACTTC.